This T cell receptor beta chain was captured in a study of cytomegalovirus exposure and HLA in healthy donors. Study-wide points: In a later analysis, TCR beta V- and J-gene trimming was associated with a missense DCLRE1C variant.

The CDR3 sequence is 12 residues long. The V gene lost 5 bases and the J gene lost 2 bases, with 9 bases spanning the gap. Germline V gene data show CDR1 as GTSNPN and CDR2 as SVGIG (reference sequence). Remarks on this clone: Its target is unknown.

The PCR was carried out with 60 Vbeta primers and 13 Jbeta primers. The data were produced by immunoSEQ multiplex PCR, yet TCRdb's version contains in-frame clones alone and is incomplete. Among about 140,000 clones, over 70% were seen once, and the ten largest hold roughly 4.7%. V is TRBV30 and J is TRBJ1-2, with D perhaps TRBD1 (5 bases). The receptor comes from a male donor in good health and CMV-seronegative. The sample comprised PBMCs. Here the CDR3 DNA reads TGTGCCTGGGGCGGGGGAAACTATGGCTACACCTTC. It encodes CAWGGGNYGYTF.